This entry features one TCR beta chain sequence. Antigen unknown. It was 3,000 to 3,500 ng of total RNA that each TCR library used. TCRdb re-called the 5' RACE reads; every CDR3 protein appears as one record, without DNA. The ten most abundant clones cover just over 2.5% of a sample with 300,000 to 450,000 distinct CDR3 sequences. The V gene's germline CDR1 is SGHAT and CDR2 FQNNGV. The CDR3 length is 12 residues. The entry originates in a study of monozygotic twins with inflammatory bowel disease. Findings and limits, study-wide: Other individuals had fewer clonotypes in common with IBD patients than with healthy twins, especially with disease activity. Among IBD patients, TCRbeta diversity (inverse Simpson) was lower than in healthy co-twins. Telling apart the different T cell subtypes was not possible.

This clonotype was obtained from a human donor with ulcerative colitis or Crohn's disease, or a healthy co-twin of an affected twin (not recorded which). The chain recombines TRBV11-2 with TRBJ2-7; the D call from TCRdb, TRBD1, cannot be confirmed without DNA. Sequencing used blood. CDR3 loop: CASRGSGYEQYF.